The next 21 T cell receptor beta chains were all read from a single sample in a study of T-cell memory formation after mild COVID-19. TCRdb reprocessed the 5' RACE reads via MiXCR and lists one record per CDR3 protein. The sample contains some 410,000 distinct CDR3 sequences, more than 20% of which appear only once. The sample consisted of PBMCs or a T cell subset sorted from them (not recorded which). The receptors come from an adult woman who had mild COVID-19 (a few samples of this study predate the infection). Cell type and time point are not known.

This clonotype was seen more than once but under ten times. V gene TRBV7-3 combines with J gene TRBJ2-3; the match to TRBD2 covers 15 bases. The CDR3 runs to 18 residues. V dropped 5 bases and J dropped 6; count of bases not matched to a gene: 12. Germline lookup yields CDR1 SGHTA and CDR2 FQGTGA. CDR3 nucleotides: TGTGCCAGCAGCCCCTCGACGGGACTAGCGGGGGGTCGGGATACGCAGTATTTT. This gives the protein CASSPSTGLAGGRDTQYF.

This clonotype was observed once. The chain has TRBV19 and TRBJ1-6, with D unresolved. The CDR3 extends over 16 amino acids. V lost 6 bases, J lost 0 bases, and 12 bases lay in between. The germline V gene has CDR1 LNHDA and CDR2 SQIVND (reference sequence). In DNA, the CDR3 is TGTGCCAGTAGCGGACTGATCAGCTCCTATAATTCACCCCTCCACTTT. Its protein product is CASSGLISSYNSPLHF. The variable domain in full, completed from reference TRBV19 and TRBJ1-6, reads DGGITQSPKYLFRKEGQNVTLSCEQNLNHDAMYWYRQDPGQGLRLIYYSQIVNDFQKGDIAEGYSVSREKKESFPLTVTSAQKNPTAFYLCASSGLISSYNSPLHFGNGTRLTVT.

A few counts support this clonotype. The gene calls are TRBV7-7 and TRBJ2-2; the D gene could be TRBD1 or TRBD2 (5 bases each). CDR3 length equals 14 residues. CDR1 and CDR2 (germline): SSHAT, FNYEAQ (reference sequence). Trimming pared 5 bases from V and 3 bases from J, leaving 10 bases between. The CDR3 nucleotides are TGTGCCAGCAGCGTCCAGGGAGACACCGGGGAGCTGTTTTTT. Protein: CASSVQGDTGELFF.

This clonotype showed up just a few times. The CDR3 region is CASSDTDSRNTEAFF. The CDR3 DNA is TGTGCCAGCAGCGATACGGACAGTCGGAACACTGAAGCTTTCTTT. This chain links TRBV5-5 with TRBJ1-1; TRBD1 might be the D (6 bases). Trimming stripped 4 bases from V and 1 base from J, with 14 bases between. The CDR3 runs to 15 residues. Germline CDR1 and CDR2: SGHKS and YYEKEE (reference sequence). Based on the CDR3 plus reference TRBV5-5 and TRBJ1-1, the full variable domain is DAGVTQSPTHLIKTRGQQVTLRCSPISGHKSVSWYQQVLGQGPQFIFQYYEKEERGRGNFPDRFSARQFPNYSSELNVNALLLGDSALYLCASSDTDSRNTEAFFGQGTRLTVV.

V gene TRBV2 combines with J gene TRBJ2-2; 8 positions match TRBD2. Germline lookup yields CDR1 SNHLY and CDR2 FYNNEI. CDR3 length: 15 amino acids. V shed 3 bases and J 0 bases; nucleotides not matched to a gene: 0. CDR3: CASSDGGANTGELFF. The CDR3 nucleotides are TGTGCCAGCAGTGACGGGGGGGCGAACACCGGGGAGCTGTTTTTT.

The V gene is TRBV7-8, the J gene TRBJ2-5, with 9 bases matching TRBD2. The CDR3 loop spans 17 amino acids. The V gene end was trimmed by 3 bases and the J gene end by 4 bases; junction bases not matched to a gene: 12. From germline, CDR1 is SGHVS and CDR2 FQNEAQ. CDR3 in amino acids: CASSLGQGGGAVETQYF. DNA for the CDR3: TGTGCCAGCAGCTTGGGCCAAGGCGGGGGGGCCGTAGAGACCCAGTACTTC.

This clonotype turned up a few times. This rearrangement joins TRBV5-4 to TRBJ2-1; D possibly corresponds to TRBD1 (5 bases). The CDR3 loop spans 15 amino acids. From germline, CDR1 is SGHNT and CDR2 YYREEE (reference sequence). V shed 3 bases and J shed 0 bases, with 10 bases lying between them. The CDR3 DNA follows: TGTGCCAGCAGCTGGGGCGTAAGCTCCTACAATGAGCAGTTCTTC. Encoded protein: CASSWGVSSYNEQFF.

A few counts support this clonotype. The chain employs TRBV7-8 and TRBJ2-1; 9 bases line up with TRBD2. There are 15 residues in the CDR3. V trimming: 6 bases; J trimming: 3 bases; junction bases outside the gene matches: 6. Looked up from germline, CDR1 is SGHVS and CDR2 is FQNEAQ. The CDR3 is CASSPAGGHYNEQFF. The CDR3 nucleotides are TGTGCCAGCAGTCCGGCGGGGGGGCACTACAATGAGCAGTTCTTC.

The chain combines TRBV12-3 or TRBV12-4 with TRBJ2-2, with a weak D call TRBD2 (6 bases). The V gene lost 4 bases and the J gene lost 0 bases, with 12 bases spanning the gap. The CDR3 spans 16 residues. CDR3 amino acids: CASSSPWGANTGELFF. In DNA, the CDR3 is TGTGCCAGCAGTTCCCCTTGGGGGGCGAACACCGGGGAGCTGTTTTTT.

The V gene is TRBV11-2, the J gene TRBJ2-1, with D perhaps TRBD1 (5 bases). This CDR3 spans 16 amino acids. V lost 1 base and J lost 1, with 11 bases in between. The germline V gene encodes CDR1 SGHAT and CDR2 FQNNGV. The chain's CDR3 is CASSLGQGVSYNEQFF. CDR3 coding DNA: TGTGCCAGCAGCTTAGGGCAGGGCGTATCCTACAATGAGCAGTTCTTC.

The sample holds many counts of this clonotype. The V call is TRBV7-2, the J call TRBJ2-3, with unresolved D. Germline lookup yields CDR1 SGHTA and CDR2 FQGNSA. V was shortened by 1 base and J by 2 bases, with 10 bases between the two germline ends. The CDR3 has 15 residues. CDR3 protein: CASSLGLAATDTQYF. The CDR3 nucleotides read TGTGCCAGCAGCTTAGGTTTGGCGGCCACAGATACGCAGTATTTT.

This clonotype was observed a handful of times. The chain combines TRBV18 with TRBJ1-4; D uncertain. Germline CDR1 is KGHSH and CDR2 is LQKENI. The V end was cut by 3 bases, the J end by 3 bases, with 11 bases between. CDR3 size: 15 residues. The CDR3 region is CASSPYVGSNEKLFF. The CDR3 DNA follows: TGTGCCAGCTCACCGTACGTCGGCTCTAATGAAAAACTGTTTTTT.

This clonotype occurred a few times. V and J are TRBV20-1 and TRBJ1-2; 7 nucleotides align to TRBD1. The CDR3 extends over 14 amino acids. The junction had 8 bases not matched to a gene; V was cut back by 3 bases and J by 4 bases. CDR1 is DFQATT and CDR2 is SNEGSKA in the germline V gene (reference sequence). The CDR3 here is CSARATGNGYGYTF. The CDR3 nucleotides read TGCAGTGCTAGGGCGACAGGGAATGGCTATGGCTACACCTTC.

This clonotype came up a few times. At one end the junction does not follow the germline gene, possibly because of a read error. The CDR3 protein is CASTSDGGVNVLTF. DNA of the CDR3: TGCGCCAGCACCTCCGACGGGGGGGTCAACGTCCTGACTTTC. The chain joins TRBV5-1 to TRBJ2-6, with 8 positions matching TRBD2. The CDR3 spans 14 residues. Germline CDR1 and CDR2: SGHRS and YFSETQ.

This clonotype appeared once. The chain couples TRBV12-3 or TRBV12-4 to TRBJ2-5; no clear D. The CDR3 sequence is 12 residues long. Trimming took off 5 bases at V and 8 bases at J, with 12 bases between the two ends. This CDR3 is CASSHRVVTQYF. The CDR3, as DNA: TGTGCCAGCAGTCATAGGGTGGTCACCCAGTACTTC.

This clonotype was observed a few times. The V call is TRBV5-1, the J call TRBJ1-3, with D perhaps TRBD1 (5 bases). V dropped 1 base and J dropped 4 bases, with 12 bases sitting between them. CDR3 length: 15 residues. CDR1 and CDR2 from the germline V gene are SGHRS and YFSETQ. The CDR3 loop is CASSLMGDRGNTIYF. DNA of the CDR3: TGCGCCAGCAGCTTGATGGGGGATCGGGGAAACACCATATATTTT.

This clonotype was seen a few times. The chain links TRBV12-3 or TRBV12-4 to TRBJ1-1; TRBD1 matches 11 bases. V was clipped by 5 bases and J by 3 bases; unmatched bases: 5. This CDR3 contains 15 residues. The CDR3 nucleotides read TGTGCCAGCAGTCCCTCGGACAGGGGGCACACTGAAGCTTTCTTT. Protein product: CASSPSDRGHTEAFF.

This clonotype was observed a few times. The gene calls are TRBV4-2 and TRBJ1-3; 8 bases are a match to TRBD1. Trimming took 1 base from V and 8 from J; bases not matched to a gene: 13. The CDR3 sequence is 17 residues long. Germline V gene sequence: CDR1 LGHNA, CDR2 YNFKEQ. CDR3: CASSQAIDRGLGDTIYF. In nucleotides, the CDR3 is TGTGCCAGCAGCCAAGCTATCGACAGGGGCCTTGGGGACACCATATATTTT.

This clonotype has just a few counts. The chain is built from TRBV7-7 and TRBJ2-5; 7 nucleotides match TRBD2. Trimming removed 5 bases from V and 7 bases from J; junction bases left unmatched: 7. The germline gives CDR1 SSHAT, CDR2 FNYEAQ (reference sequence). The CDR3 length is 13 residues. CDR3 amino acids: CASSPGGGLTQYF. In DNA form, the CDR3 reads TGTGCCAGCAGCCCGGGCGGGGGTTTGACCCAGTACTTC.

Many counts were recorded for this clonotype. V usage is TRBV11-2 and J usage is TRBJ2-7, with 11 bases identical to TRBD1. The length of the CDR3 is 18 residues. Germline lookup yields CDR1 SGHAT and CDR2 FQNNGV. J gave up 3 bases and V 1 base, and 11 bases lay outside the gene matches. CDR3 coding DNA: TGTGCCAGCAGCTTAGGGATCGGGGGGACAGGGGGAGTCTACGAGCAGTACTTC. Its translation: CASSLGIGGTGGVYEQYF.

This clonotype was counted a few times. This chain links TRBV3-1 with TRBJ1-2; 7 bases agree with TRBD1. V lost 2 bases and J lost 3; bases outside the gene matches: 12. The germline V gene has CDR1 LGHDT and CDR2 YNNKEL (reference sequence). The CDR3 loop spans 17 amino acids. The CDR3 spells CASSQRLNRGHDYGYTF. CDR3 DNA: TGTGCCAGCAGCCAAAGACTGAACAGGGGCCACGACTATGGCTACACCTTC.